The 27 T cell receptor beta chains below were found in one sample sequenced in a study of blood T cell repertoires in COVID-19. Clones were read by immunoSEQ multiplex PCR, and TCRdb kept only the in-frame ones, dropping some. The sample lists about 500,000 clones, 70% to 90% seen once, with under 8.5% in the top ten. The sample comprised peripheral blood. The receptors stem from a woman aged 45-60 years with COVID-19, enrolled during active disease.

The chain employs TRBV10-1 and TRBJ1-1; D might be TRBD1 (5 bases). Deletions cut 4 bases from V and 4 bases from J, with 10 bases between. CDR1 WNHNN and CDR2 SYGVQD come from the germline V gene (reference sequence). This CDR3 has 13 amino acids. For the CDR3, the DNA is TGCGCCAGCAGTGCTGGGGGGACCACTGAAGCTTTCTTT. As protein: CASSAGGTTEAFF.

The chain recombines TRBV6-2 or TRBV6-3 with TRBJ1-1, with D perhaps matching TRBD1 (5 bases). CDR1 is MNHEY, CDR2 SVGEGT, per germline. The germline V and J ends were trimmed by 0 bases and 1 base, with 12 bases remaining between them. The CDR3 is 16 residues long. CDR3 residues: CASSYSKGAGNTEAFF. CDR3 nucleotide sequence: TGTGCCAGCAGTTACTCGAAAGGGGCTGGGAACACTGAAGCTTTCTTT.

In this sample, this clone turned up once. The chain joins TRBV5-1 to TRBJ1-1; possibly TRBD1 for D (6 bases). CDR1 and CDR2 from the germline V gene are SGHRS and YFSETQ. This CDR3 spans 15 amino acids. The ends were cut back, 4 bases at V and 4 bases at J, with 17 bases in the middle. CDR3 in DNA: TGCGCCAGCAGCCCCCCAGGACAGTCGGCCACTGAAGCTTTCTTT. Protein sequence: CASSPPGQSATEAFF.

The chain carries TRBV10-1 and TRBJ1-1, with 7 bases fitting TRBD1. The V gene's germline CDR1 is WNHNN and CDR2 SYGVQD (reference sequence). The trim removed 6 bases at V and 4 bases at J, leaving 17 bases unmatched. The CDR3 extends over 17 amino acids. CDR3 coding DNA: TGCGCCAGCAGCCGATCCCTCAACAGGGGCGCGGGCACTGAAGCTTTCTTT. Translation gives CASSRSLNRGAGTEAFF.

Notes on this clone: The same CDR3 is also encoded by other DNA sequences in this sample. The rearrangement joins TRBV5-1 to TRBJ2-7; 9 bases agree with TRBD1. Germline CDR1 SGHRS, CDR2 YFSETQ. The CDR3 sequence is 13 residues long. The V gene end was trimmed by 3 bases and the J gene end by 6 bases; junction bases not matched to a gene: 4. The CDR3 is CASSSGQGGEQYF. CDR3 DNA sequence: TGCGCCAGCAGCTCGGGACAGGGCGGCGAGCAGTACTTC.

The table lists this clone with a count of one. This rearrangement joins TRBV6-2 or TRBV6-3 to TRBJ2-3; D unclear. Trimming stripped 1 base from V and 3 bases from J, with 8 bases between. CDR1 and CDR2 from the germline V gene are MNHEY and SVGEGT. The CDR3 runs 14 residues. The CDR3 bases are TGTGCCAGCAGTTACTTAGCACGGACAGATACGCAGTATTTT. This gives the protein CASSYLARTDTQYF.

The V gene is TRBV6-1, the J gene TRBJ2-6; possibly TRBD1 for D (5 bases). Trimming left V 8 bases short and J 4 bases short, with 12 bases between. The CDR3 has 14 amino acids. Germline assignment: CDR1 MNHNS and CDR2 SASEGT. The CDR3 here is CASLQVSGANVLTF. The CDR3 DNA follows: TGTGCCAGCTTACAGGTCTCCGGGGCCAACGTCCTGACTTTC.

The V call is TRBV11-2, the J call TRBJ2-3; 12 bases are shared with TRBD2. Trimming at V came to 0 bases and at J to 2 bases, leaving 6 bases not matched to a gene. Per the germline V gene, CDR1 is SGHAT and CDR2 is FQNNGV. CDR3 length: 18 residues. This chain's CDR3 is CASSLELAGGHYTDTQYF. The CDR3 DNA follows: TGTGCCAGCAGCTTAGAACTAGCGGGGGGCCACTACACAGATACGCAGTATTTT.

CDR3 loop: CASSRVYTGELFF. The CDR3 DNA follows: TGTGCCAGCAGCCGAGTCTACACCGGGGAGCTGTTTTTT. This chain uses TRBV12-3 or TRBV12-4 with TRBJ2-2; unclear D gene. This CDR3 is built from 13 residues. The V and J ends lost 6 bases and 3 bases respectively, with 8 bases between them.

The sample holds a few counts of this clone. The gene calls are TRBV7-2 and TRBJ2-1; 10 nucleotides line up with TRBD1. CDR3 length: 16 amino acids. From germline, CDR1 is SGHTA and CDR2 FQGNSA. The trim removed 4 bases at V and 3 bases at J, leaving 6 bases unmatched. The CDR3 nucleotides are TGTGCCAGCAGCTCGCGACAGGGGGCCGGCTACAATGAGCAGTTCTTC. Amino acids: CASSSRQGAGYNEQFF.

The genes are TRBV25-1 and TRBJ1-1; D remains unclear. The CDR3 is made up of 14 amino acids. Germline CDR1 MGHDK, CDR2 SYGVNS. Trimming removed 2 bases from V and 2 bases from J, with 9 bases in between. The CDR3, as DNA: TGTGCCAGCAGTGAAGCGAGCCGCAACACTGAAGCTTTCTTT. As protein: CASSEASRNTEAFF.

The CDR3 DNA sequence: TGTGCCAGCAGGTCGACAGGATGGGGCTACACCTTC. Amino acid sequence: CASRSTGWGYTF. The chain uses TRBV12-3 or TRBV12-4 and TRBJ1-2, with D perhaps TRBD1 (6 bases). Trimming cost V 6 bases and J 8 bases, with 13 bases left between them. This CDR3 is built from 12 residues.

The gene calls are TRBV6-5 and TRBJ1-2, with D perhaps TRBD1 (6 bases). CDR1 and CDR2 (germline): MNHEY, SVGAGI. The CDR3 is 15 residues long. Trimming removed 0 bases at V and 4 bases at J, with 12 bases between. CDR3 bases: TGTGCCAGCAGTTACTCCTCCGGGACAATCTATGGCTACACCTTC. Amino acid sequence: CASSYSSGTIYGYTF.

About this clone: Other DNA sequences from this sample encode an identical CDR3 as well. The chain combines TRBV18 with TRBJ1-1, with TRBD1 matching over 7 bases. Trimming took 6 bases from V and 0 from J; bases not matched to a gene: 4. Germline assignment: CDR1 KGHSH and CDR2 LQKENI. CDR3 size: 14 residues. CDR3 residues: CASSPGQMNTEAFF. CDR3 bases: TGTGCCAGCTCTCCGGGACAGATGAACACTGAAGCTTTCTTT.

The CDR3 coding sequence is TGCGCCAGCAGTTGCCGGGACAGGGAGGGAAATGGCTACACCTTC. Its translation: CASSCRDREGNGYTF. V and J are TRBV10-1 and TRBJ1-2, with 9 bases lining up with TRBD1. The CDR3 covers 15 residues. V lost 5 bases and J lost 6; bases outside the gene matches: 10. Germline lookup yields CDR1 WNHNN and CDR2 SYGVQD (reference sequence).

This chain joins TRBV7-9 and TRBJ2-7, with unresolved D. CDR3 size: 16 residues. The V end was cut by 1 base, the J end by 0 bases, with 13 bases between. CDR1 is SEHNR and CDR2 is FQNEAQ in the germline V gene (reference sequence). The CDR3 sequence: CASSLVVPVGSYEQYF. CDR3 sequence (DNA): TGTGCCAGCAGCTTAGTGGTTCCGGTCGGCTCCTACGAGCAGTACTTC.

The chain employs TRBV25-1 and TRBJ1-2; D might be TRBD1 (6 bases). CDR1 is MGHDK and CDR2 is SYGVNS in the germline V gene. The CDR3 covers 13 residues. Trimming removed 4 bases from V and 5 bases from J, with 11 bases in between. The CDR3 nucleotides read TGTGCCAGCAGTGCCGGACAGAGATATGGCTACACCTTC. This translates into CASSAGQRYGYTF.

This chain links TRBV7-9 with TRBJ1-4, with D tentatively TRBD1 (6 bases). The germline gives CDR1 SEHNR, CDR2 FQNEAQ (reference sequence). There are 14 residues in the CDR3. Trimming removed 1 base from V and 7 bases from J, with 10 bases in between. Here the CDR3 DNA reads TGTGCCAGCAGCTTAGTACAGGGTTCTGAAAAACTGTTTTTT. It specifies CASSLVQGSEKLFF.

V usage is TRBV30 and J usage is TRBJ1-6; TRBD1 aligns across 8 bases. CDR1 and CDR2 from the germline V gene are GTSNPN and SVGIG (reference sequence). The CDR3 contains 15 residues. The J segment lost 3 bases and the V segment lost 3 bases, leaving 4 bases of the junction unmatched. The CDR3: CAWRDRVNYNSPLHF. In DNA, the CDR3 is TGTGCCTGGAGGGACAGGGTGAACTATAATTCACCCCTCCACTTT.

The chain couples TRBV7-9 to TRBJ2-7, with D hard to call. Germline V gives CDR1 SEHNR, CDR2 FQNEAQ (reference sequence). V gave up 1 base and J gave up 2 bases, with 6 bases separating them. The CDR3 has 13 residues. The CDR3 is CASSLESAYEQYF. CDR3 bases: TGTGCCAGCAGCTTAGAATCTGCCTACGAGCAGTACTTC.

The DNA of the CDR3 is TGTGCCAGCAGCCCCGGGGTTCGTCCTGGCTACACCTTC. Amino acids: CASSPGVRPGYTF. The genes are TRBV16 and TRBJ1-2; D gene ambiguous. The V gene lost 4 bases and the J gene lost 7 bases, with 13 bases spanning the gap. The CDR3 runs 13 residues. From germline, CDR1 is KGHSY and CDR2 FQNENV.

The chain recombines TRBV27 with TRBJ1-6; possibly TRBD1 for D (5 bases). The CDR3 is 13 amino acids. Trimming shortened V by 5 bases and J by 19 bases, and 21 bases separated the two germline ends. From germline, CDR1 is MNHEY and CDR2 SMNVEV (reference sequence). CDR3 DNA sequence: TGTGCCAGCAGTCCCACCTTTGGGACTAAAGGGCACTTT. Translating gives CASSPTFGTKGHF.

The J gene is TRBJ1-6, the V gene TRBV19, with D possibly being TRBD1 (5 bases). The V gene's germline CDR1 is LNHDA and CDR2 SQIVND (reference sequence). The CDR3 contains 12 residues. Trimming took 1 base from V and 13 from J, leaving 8 bases between them. The CDR3 DNA follows: TGTGCCAGTAGTATAGGGGGGGAGCCCCTCCACTTT. Protein: CASSIGGEPLHF.

This chain links TRBV7-8 with TRBJ2-7, with 7 bases aligning to TRBD2. The CDR3 runs 14 residues. V lost 0 bases and J lost 5; bases outside the gene matches: 4. Germline loops: CDR1 SGHVS, CDR2 FQNEAQ. CDR3 residues: CASSLAGTNHEQYF. CDR3 nucleotides: TGTGCCAGCAGCTTAGCCGGGACTAACCACGAGCAGTACTTC.

The chain recombines TRBV7-9 with TRBJ1-3, with 8 bases fitting TRBD1. The trim removed 8 bases at V and 3 bases at J, leaving 9 bases unmatched. The CDR3 loop spans 15 amino acids. Germline CDR1 reads SEHNR; CDR2 reads FQNEAQ (reference sequence). The CDR3 sequence: CASGTGQADGNTIYF. The CDR3 DNA reads as TGTGCCAGCGGGACGGGACAGGCGGATGGAAACACCATATATTTT.

This chain connects TRBV28 to TRBJ1-2; the D gene is possibly TRBD1 (5 bases). The CDR3 is 14 amino acids. Trimming cost V 7 bases and J 2 bases, with 14 bases left between them. CDR1 is MDHEN and CDR2 is SYDVKM in the germline V gene. CDR3 DNA: TGTGCCAGCACCCGGGGGGGGAACAACTATGGCTACACCTTC. Its protein is CASTRGGNNYGYTF.

The rearrangement links TRBV5-1 to TRBJ2-1; possible D gene TRBD2, 6 bases. Germline assignment: CDR1 SGHRS and CDR2 YFSETQ. V lost 1 base and J 5 bases, leaving 10 bases between the germline ends. The CDR3 extends over 14 amino acids. CDR3 residues: CASSLNVADNEQFF. The CDR3 DNA reads TGCGCCAGCAGCTTGAACGTAGCGGACAATGAGCAGTTCTTC.